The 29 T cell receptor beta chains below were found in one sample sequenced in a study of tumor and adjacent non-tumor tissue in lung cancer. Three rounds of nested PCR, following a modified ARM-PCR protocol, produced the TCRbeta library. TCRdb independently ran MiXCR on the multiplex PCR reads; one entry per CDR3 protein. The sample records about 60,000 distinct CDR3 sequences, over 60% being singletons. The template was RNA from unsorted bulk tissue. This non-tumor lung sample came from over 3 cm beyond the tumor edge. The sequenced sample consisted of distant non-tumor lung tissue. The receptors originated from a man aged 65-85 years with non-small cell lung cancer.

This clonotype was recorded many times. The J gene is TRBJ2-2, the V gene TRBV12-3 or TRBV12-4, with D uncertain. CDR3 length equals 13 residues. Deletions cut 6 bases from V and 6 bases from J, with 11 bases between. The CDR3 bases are TGTGCCAGCAGACCGGGTGGTGCCGGGGAGCTGTTTTTT. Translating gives CASRPGGAGELFF.

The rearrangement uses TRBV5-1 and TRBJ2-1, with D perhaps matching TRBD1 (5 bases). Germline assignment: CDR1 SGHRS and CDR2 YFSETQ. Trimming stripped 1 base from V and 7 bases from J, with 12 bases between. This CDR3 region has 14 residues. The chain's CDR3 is CASSLSQGVNEQFF. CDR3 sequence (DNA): TGCGCCAGCAGCTTGTCCCAGGGTGTAAATGAGCAGTTCTTC.

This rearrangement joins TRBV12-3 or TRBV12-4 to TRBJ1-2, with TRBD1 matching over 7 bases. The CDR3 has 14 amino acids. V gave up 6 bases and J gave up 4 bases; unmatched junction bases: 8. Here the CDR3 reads CASSPRQGGYGYTF. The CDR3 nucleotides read TGTGCCAGCAGCCCCCGACAGGGAGGCTATGGCTACACCTTC.

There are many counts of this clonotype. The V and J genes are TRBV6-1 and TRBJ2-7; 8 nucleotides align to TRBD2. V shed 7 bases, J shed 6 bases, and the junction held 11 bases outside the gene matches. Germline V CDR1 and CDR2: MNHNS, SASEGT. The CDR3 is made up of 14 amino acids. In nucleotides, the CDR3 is TGTGCCAGCATCCGGCGGGGGGCCCGTCTCGAGCAGTACTTC. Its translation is CASIRRGARLEQYF.

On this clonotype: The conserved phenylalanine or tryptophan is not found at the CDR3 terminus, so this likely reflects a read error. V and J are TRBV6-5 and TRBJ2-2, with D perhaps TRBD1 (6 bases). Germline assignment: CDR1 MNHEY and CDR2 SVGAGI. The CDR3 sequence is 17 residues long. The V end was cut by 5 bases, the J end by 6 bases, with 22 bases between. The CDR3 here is CASSQPGSRGIAGELFC. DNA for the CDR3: TGTGCCAGCAGTCAGCCCGGAAGCAGGGGCATAGCCGGGGAGCTGTTTTGT.

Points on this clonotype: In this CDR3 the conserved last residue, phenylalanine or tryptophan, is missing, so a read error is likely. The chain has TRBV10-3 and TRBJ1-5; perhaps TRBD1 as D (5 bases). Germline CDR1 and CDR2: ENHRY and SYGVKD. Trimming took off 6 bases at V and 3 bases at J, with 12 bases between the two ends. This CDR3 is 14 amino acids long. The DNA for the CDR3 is TGTGCCATCAGCGACTTAGGGGACAATCAGCCCCAGCATTCT. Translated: CAISDLGDNQPQHS.

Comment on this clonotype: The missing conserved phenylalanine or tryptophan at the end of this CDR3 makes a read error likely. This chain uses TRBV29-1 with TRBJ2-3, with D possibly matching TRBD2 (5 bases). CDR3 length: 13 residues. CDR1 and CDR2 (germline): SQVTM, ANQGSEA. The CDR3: CSGFWRATDTQYV. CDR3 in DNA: TGCAGCGGGTTCTGGCGGGCCACAGATACACAGTATGTT.

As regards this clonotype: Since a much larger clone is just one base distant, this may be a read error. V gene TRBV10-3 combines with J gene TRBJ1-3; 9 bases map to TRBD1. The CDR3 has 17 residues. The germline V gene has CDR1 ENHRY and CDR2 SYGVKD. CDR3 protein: CVISAMGTGSSGNTIYF. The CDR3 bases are TGTGTCATCAGTGCGATGGGGACAGGGAGCTCTGGAAACACCATATATTTT.

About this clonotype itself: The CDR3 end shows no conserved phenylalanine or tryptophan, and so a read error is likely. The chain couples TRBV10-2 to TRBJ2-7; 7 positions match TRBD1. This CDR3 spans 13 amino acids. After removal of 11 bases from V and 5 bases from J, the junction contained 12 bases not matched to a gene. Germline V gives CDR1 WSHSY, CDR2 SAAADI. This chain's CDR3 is CAGHPTGDHEQYS. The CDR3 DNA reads TGCGCCGGCCACCCAACAGGGGACCACGAGCAGTACTCC.

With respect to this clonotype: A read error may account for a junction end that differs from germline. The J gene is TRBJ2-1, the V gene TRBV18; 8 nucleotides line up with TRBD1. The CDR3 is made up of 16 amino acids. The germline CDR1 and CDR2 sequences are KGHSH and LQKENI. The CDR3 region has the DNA TGTGCCAGCTCACCAGCAACAGGGGGGACCTACAATGAGCTGTTCTTC. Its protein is CASSPATGGTYNELFF.

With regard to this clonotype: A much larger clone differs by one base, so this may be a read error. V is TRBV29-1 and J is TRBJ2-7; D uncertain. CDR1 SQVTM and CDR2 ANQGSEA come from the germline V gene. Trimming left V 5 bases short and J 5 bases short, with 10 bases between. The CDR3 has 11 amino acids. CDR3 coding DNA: TGCAGCGTTTGGGTGGCCCACGAGCAGTACTTC. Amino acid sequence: CSVWVAHEQYF.

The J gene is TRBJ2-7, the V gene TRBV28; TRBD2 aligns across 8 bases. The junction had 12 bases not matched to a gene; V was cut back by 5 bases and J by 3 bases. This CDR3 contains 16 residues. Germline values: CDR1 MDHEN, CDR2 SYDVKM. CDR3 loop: CASSPWGASGFYEQYF. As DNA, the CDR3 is TGTGCCAGCAGTCCATGGGGAGCTAGCGGGTTCTACGAGCAGTACTTC.

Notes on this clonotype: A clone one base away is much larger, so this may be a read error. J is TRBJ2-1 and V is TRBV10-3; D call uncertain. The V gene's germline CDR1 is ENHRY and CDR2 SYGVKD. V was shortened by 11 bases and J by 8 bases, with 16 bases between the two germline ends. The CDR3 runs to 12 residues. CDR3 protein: CAANVGGDEQFF. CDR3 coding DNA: TGTGCCGCAAACGTAGGTGGGGATGAGCAGTTCTTC.

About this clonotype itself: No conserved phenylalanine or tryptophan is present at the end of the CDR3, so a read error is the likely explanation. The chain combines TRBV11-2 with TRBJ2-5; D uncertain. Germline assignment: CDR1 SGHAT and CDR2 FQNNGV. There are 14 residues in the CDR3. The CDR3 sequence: CASSFSSGGETQYL. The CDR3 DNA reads TGTGCAAGCAGCTTTTCCTCGGGTGGGGAGACCCAGTACCTC.

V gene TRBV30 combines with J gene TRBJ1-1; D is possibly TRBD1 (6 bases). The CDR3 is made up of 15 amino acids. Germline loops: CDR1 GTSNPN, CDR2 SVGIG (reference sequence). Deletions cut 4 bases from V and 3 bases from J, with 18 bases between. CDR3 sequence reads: CAWKDRSLVYTEAFF. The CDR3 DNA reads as TGTGCCTGGAAAGACAGGAGTCTGGTGTACACTGAAGCTTTCTTT.

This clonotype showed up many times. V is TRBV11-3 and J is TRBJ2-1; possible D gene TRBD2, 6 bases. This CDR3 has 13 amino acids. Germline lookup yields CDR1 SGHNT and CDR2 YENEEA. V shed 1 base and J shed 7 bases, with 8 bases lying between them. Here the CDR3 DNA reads TGTGCCAGCAGCTTAGGGGGGGTTAATGAGCAGTTCTTC. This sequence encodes CASSLGGVNEQFF.

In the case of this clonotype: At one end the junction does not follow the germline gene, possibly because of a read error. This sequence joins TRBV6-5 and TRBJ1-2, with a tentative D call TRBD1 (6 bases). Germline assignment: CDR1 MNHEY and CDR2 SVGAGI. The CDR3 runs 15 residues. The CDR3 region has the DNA TGTGCCAGCAGTTCGCCTAGGACAGCTGTCTATGACTACACCTTC. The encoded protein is CASSSPRTAVYDYTF.

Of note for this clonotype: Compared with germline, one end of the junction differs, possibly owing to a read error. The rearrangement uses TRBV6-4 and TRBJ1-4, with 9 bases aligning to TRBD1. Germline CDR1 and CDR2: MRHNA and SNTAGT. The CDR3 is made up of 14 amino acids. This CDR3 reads CPSSARTGDEKLFF. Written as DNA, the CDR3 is TGTCCCAGCAGTGCCCGGACAGGGGATGAAAAACTGTTTTTT.

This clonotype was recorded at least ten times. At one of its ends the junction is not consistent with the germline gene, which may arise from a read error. The CDR3 region is CASSYLGGTAPFF. The DNA of the CDR3 is TGTGCCAGCAGTTACCTCGGGGGGACAGCGCCTTTTTTT. The chain recombines TRBV6-5 with TRBJ1-1, with 7 positions matching TRBD1. This CDR3 is 13 amino acids long. In germline, CDR1 is MNHEY, CDR2 SVGAGI.

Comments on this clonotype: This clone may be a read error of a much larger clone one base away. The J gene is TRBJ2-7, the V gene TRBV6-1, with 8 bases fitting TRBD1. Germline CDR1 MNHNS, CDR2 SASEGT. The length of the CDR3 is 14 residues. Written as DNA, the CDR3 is TGTGCCAGCAGTGAACCGACAGGGGTCGACGAGCAGAACTTC. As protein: CASSEPTGVDEQNF.

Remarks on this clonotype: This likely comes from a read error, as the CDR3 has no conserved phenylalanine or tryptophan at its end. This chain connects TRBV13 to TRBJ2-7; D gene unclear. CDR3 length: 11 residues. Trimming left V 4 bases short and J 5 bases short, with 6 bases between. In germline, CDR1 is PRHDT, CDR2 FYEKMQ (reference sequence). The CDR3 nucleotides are TGTGCCAGCAGCTACCGGGACGAGCAGTACCTC. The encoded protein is CASSYRDEQYL.

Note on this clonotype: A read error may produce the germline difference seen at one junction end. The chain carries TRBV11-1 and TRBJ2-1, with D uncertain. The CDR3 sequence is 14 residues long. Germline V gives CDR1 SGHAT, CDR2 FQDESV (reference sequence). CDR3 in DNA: TGTACCAGCAGCTTAGTATGCAGCTACAATGAGCAGTTCTTC. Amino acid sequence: CTSSLVCSYNEQFF. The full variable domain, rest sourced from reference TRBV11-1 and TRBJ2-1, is EAEVAQSPRYKITEKSQAVAFWCDPISGHATLYWYRQILGQGPELLVQFQDESVVDDSQLPKDRFSAERLKGVDSTLKIQPAELGDSAMYLCTSSLVCSYNEQFFGPGTRLTVL.

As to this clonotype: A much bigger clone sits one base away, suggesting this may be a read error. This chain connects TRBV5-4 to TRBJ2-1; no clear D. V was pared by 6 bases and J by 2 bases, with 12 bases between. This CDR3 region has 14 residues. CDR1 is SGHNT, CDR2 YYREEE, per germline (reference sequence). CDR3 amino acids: CASNPRGPYNEQFF. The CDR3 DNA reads TGTGCCAGCAACCCCCGCGGACCCTACAATGAGCAGTTCTTC.

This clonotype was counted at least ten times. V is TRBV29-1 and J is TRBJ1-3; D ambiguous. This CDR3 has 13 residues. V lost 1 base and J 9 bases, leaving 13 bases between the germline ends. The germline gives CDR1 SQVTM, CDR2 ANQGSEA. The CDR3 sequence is CSVEGPRPATIYF. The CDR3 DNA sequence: TGCAGCGTTGAAGGGCCTCGACCGGCCACCATATATTTT.

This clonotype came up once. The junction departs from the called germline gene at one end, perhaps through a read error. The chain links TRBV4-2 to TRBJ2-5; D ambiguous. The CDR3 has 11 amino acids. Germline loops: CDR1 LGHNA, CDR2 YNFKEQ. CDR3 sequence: CTSSQEETQYF. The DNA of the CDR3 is TGTACCAGCAGCCAAGAAGAGACCCAGTACTTT.

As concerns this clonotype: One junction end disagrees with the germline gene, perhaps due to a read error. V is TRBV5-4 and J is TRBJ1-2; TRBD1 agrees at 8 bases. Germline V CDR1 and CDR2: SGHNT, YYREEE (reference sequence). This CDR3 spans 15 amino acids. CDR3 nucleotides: TGTGCCAGCCGCTACCCGGGACAGGACATCTATGGTTACACATTC. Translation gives CASRYPGQDIYGYTF.

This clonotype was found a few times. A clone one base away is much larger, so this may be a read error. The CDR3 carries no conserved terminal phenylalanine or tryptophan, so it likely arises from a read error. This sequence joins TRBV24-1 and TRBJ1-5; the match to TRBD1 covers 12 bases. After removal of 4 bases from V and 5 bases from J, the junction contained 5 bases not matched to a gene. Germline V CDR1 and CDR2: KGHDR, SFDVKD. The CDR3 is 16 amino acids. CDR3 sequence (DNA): TGTGCCACCAGTGAGCGGGACAGGGGGCTCGATCAGCCCCAGCATTCT. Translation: CATSERDRGLDQPQHS.

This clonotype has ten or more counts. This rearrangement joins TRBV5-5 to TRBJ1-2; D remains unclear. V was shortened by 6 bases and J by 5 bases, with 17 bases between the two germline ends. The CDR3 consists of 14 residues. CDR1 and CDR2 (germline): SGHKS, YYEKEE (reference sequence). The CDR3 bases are TGTGCCAGCACCTCCTTTTTTGGGTCTTATGGCTACACCTTC. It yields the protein CASTSFFGSYGYTF.

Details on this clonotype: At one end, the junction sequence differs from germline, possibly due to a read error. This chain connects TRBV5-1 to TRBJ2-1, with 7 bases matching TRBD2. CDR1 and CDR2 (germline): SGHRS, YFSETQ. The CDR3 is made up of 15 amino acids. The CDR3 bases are TGCGCCAGCAACTTGGCGCGTAGGGAGGGCAATGAGCAGTTCTTC. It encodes CASNLARREGNEQFF.